The 17 T cell receptor beta chains presented below share a single source sample, sequenced in a study of blood T cell repertoires in COVID-19. Assay: immunoSEQ multiplex PCR; the TCRdb copy retains only in-frame clones and omits some. Of 350,000 to 400,000 clones in the sample, 80% to 90% were seen once. Sequencing was carried out using PBMCs or T cells enriched from blood (not recorded which). Receptors originate from a man in his late teens or twenties who had recovered from COVID-19.

The chain has TRBV29-1 and TRBJ2-1; weak D call: TRBD2 (6 bases). CDR3 length: 18 residues. Germline values: CDR1 SQVTM, CDR2 ANQGSEA. V was trimmed by 7 bases and J by 5 bases, leaving 30 bases between them. CDR3 sequence reads: CSAPLTGTPYGVHNEQFF. Here the CDR3 DNA reads TGCAGCGCTCCCCTGACCGGGACTCCCTATGGAGTTCACAATGAGCAGTTCTTC.

The chain carries TRBV5-4 and TRBJ2-3; 8 nucleotides agree with TRBD2. CDR3 length: 15 amino acids. V shed 4 bases and J 6 bases; nucleotides not matched to a gene: 10. The germline V gene has CDR1 SGHNT and CDR2 YYREEE (reference sequence). CDR3 DNA: TGTGCCAGCAGCCGAGCGGGGGTTGGTTCGGATACGCAGTATTTT. Translating it yields CASSRAGVGSDTQYF.

This chain joins TRBV7-9 and TRBJ2-1; 10 positions agree with TRBD2. V was pared by 4 bases and J by 10 bases, with 4 bases of the junction left unmatched. The CDR3 extends over 13 amino acids. Looked up from germline, CDR1 is SEHNR and CDR2 is FQNEAQ (reference sequence). CDR3 loop: CASSSKREGEQFF. The CDR3 nucleotides read TGTGCCAGCAGCTCAAAGCGGGAGGGGGAGCAGTTCTTC.

The chain combines TRBV28 with TRBJ2-1; D is perhaps TRBD2 (5 bases). Germline assignment: CDR1 MDHEN and CDR2 SYDVKM. This CDR3 spans 14 amino acids. Trimming pared 4 bases from V and 4 bases from J, leaving 11 bases between. The CDR3 coding sequence is TGTGCCAGCAGTTCGCCTAGCAGATACAATGAGCAGTTCTTC. Translating it yields CASSSPSRYNEQFF. Together with reference TRBV28 and TRBJ2-1, the CDR3 gives the full variable domain: DVKVTQSSRYLVKRTGEKVFLECVQDMDHENMFWYRQDPGLGLRLIYFSYDVKMKEKGDIPEGYSVSREKKERFSLILESASTNQTSMYLCASSSPSRYNEQFFGPGTRLTVL.

J is TRBJ1-6 and V is TRBV19; tentative D call: TRBD1 (5 bases). Germline V CDR1 and CDR2: LNHDA, SQIVND (reference sequence). Trimming stripped 5 bases from V and 4 bases from J, with 24 bases between. The CDR3 sequence is 19 residues long. CDR3 protein: CASSPMDATKRGYNSPLHF. The CDR3 DNA reads TGTGCCAGTAGTCCTATGGACGCTACCAAAAGGGGTTATAATTCACCCCTCCACTTT.

V gene TRBV18 combines with J gene TRBJ1-4, with unresolved D. Trimming took 3 bases from V and 4 from J, leaving 9 bases between them. The CDR3 consists of 14 residues. The germline V gene encodes CDR1 KGHSH and CDR2 LQKENI. The CDR3 region is CASSPASYNEKLFF. The CDR3 nucleotides are TGTGCCAGCTCACCGGCCAGTTATAATGAAAAACTGTTTTTT.

The J gene is TRBJ2-7, the V gene TRBV3-1 (or the pseudogene TRBV3-2), with 9 bases matching TRBD1. J was trimmed by 4 bases and V by 4 bases; bases with no gene match: 8. CDR1 is LGHDT and CDR2 is YNNKEL in the germline V gene (reference sequence). This CDR3 has 15 residues. The CDR3 region has the DNA TGTGCCAGCAGCCCGGGGTGGACAGGGGAATACGAGCAGTACTTC. Protein product: CASSPGWTGEYEQYF.

For this clone: This CDR3 is also generated by other DNA sequences in the sample. The V and J genes are TRBV9 and TRBJ2-3; a weak D match, TRBD2 (6 bases). Germline CDR1 reads SGDLS; CDR2 reads YYNGEE. V lost 0 bases and J lost 1, with 9 bases in between. The CDR3 has 15 amino acids. The CDR3 is CASSVVPSGTDTQYF. The CDR3 nucleotides are TGTGCCAGCAGCGTAGTGCCTAGCGGCACAGATACGCAGTATTTT.

The chain joins TRBV7-9 to TRBJ2-7; 9 nucleotides align to TRBD1. Germline CDR1 SEHNR, CDR2 FQNEAQ (reference sequence). Trimming at V came to 7 bases and at J to 1 base, leaving 2 bases not matched to a gene. The CDR3 consists of 13 residues. CDR3 residues: CASNRGQSYEQYF. In DNA form, the CDR3 reads TGTGCCAGCAACAGGGGGCAATCCTACGAGCAGTACTTC.

This clone came up a few times. The chain links TRBV9 to TRBJ1-1; D is unresolved. Germline CDR1 SGDLS, CDR2 YYNGEE. CDR3 length equals 14 residues. V lost 1 base and J lost 3, with 10 bases in between. DNA for the CDR3: TGTGCCAGCAGCGTAAGGACTAGGGACACTGAAGCTTTCTTT. It yields the protein CASSVRTRDTEAFF.

This clone was found once. The genes are TRBV4-1 and TRBJ1-3; D unclear. In germline, CDR1 is MGHRA, CDR2 YSYEKL. The CDR3 is 14 amino acids. V lost 3 bases and J 0 bases, leaving 6 bases between the germline ends. The DNA for the CDR3 is TGCGCCAGCAGCCAGACTTACTCTGGAAACACCATATATTTT. The encoded protein is CASSQTYSGNTIYF.

There are a few counts of this clone. V and J are TRBV4-3 and TRBJ1-4, with a possible D match to TRBD1 (6 bases). In germline, CDR1 is LGHNA, CDR2 YSLEER. Trimming removed 5 bases at V and 2 bases at J, with 15 bases between. This CDR3 has 16 amino acids. CDR3 residues: CASSGSGGGTNEKLFF. DNA of the CDR3: TGCGCCAGCAGCGGAAGCGGGGGGGGCACTAATGAAAAACTGTTTTTT.

V and J are TRBV27 and TRBJ2-1; TRBD2 is a possible D gene (5 bases). The V gene's germline CDR1 is MNHEY and CDR2 SMNVEV (reference sequence). The germline V and J ends were trimmed by 9 bases and 8 bases, with 20 bases remaining between them. This CDR3 is 14 amino acids long. The DNA for the CDR3 is TGTGCCAGTCGACTGCGGATATTTAGCGATGAGCAGTTCTTC. Amino acid sequence: CASRLRIFSDEQFF.

This chain uses TRBV27 with TRBJ2-7, with TRBD1 matching over 9 bases. Losses at the gene ends were 3 bases for V and 3 bases for J; bases not matched to a gene: 3. From germline, CDR1 is MNHEY and CDR2 SMNVEV (reference sequence). This CDR3 has 14 residues. This CDR3 is CASSLGQGDYEQYF. The CDR3 DNA follows: TGTGCCAGCAGTTTGGGACAGGGAGACTACGAGCAGTACTTC.

V usage is TRBV2 and J usage is TRBJ1-4; D remains ambiguous. Trimming left V 6 bases short and J 9 bases short, with 14 bases between. Germline V CDR1 and CDR2: SNHLY, FYNNEI. CDR3 size: 13 residues. The CDR3 loop is CASRRGPSKKLFF. In nucleotides, the CDR3 is TGTGCCAGCAGGCGAGGGCCTAGTAAAAAACTGTTTTTT.

The chain recombines TRBV18 with TRBJ1-2; TRBD1 agrees at 10 bases. Germline CDR1 is KGHSH and CDR2 is LQKENI. J was trimmed by 6 bases and V by 1 base; bases with no gene match: 11. CDR3 length: 17 amino acids. DNA for the CDR3: TGTGCCAGCTCACCACAGCCCCCCTCGACAGGGGGCGATGGCTACACCTTC. This codes for CASSPQPPSTGGDGYTF.

This rearrangement joins TRBV6-5 to TRBJ1-2; 8 bases line up with TRBD1. V lost 5 bases to trimming and J lost 3 bases; unmatched junction nucleotides: 8. The germline V gene encodes CDR1 MNHEY and CDR2 SVGAGI. CDR3 size: 15 residues. The CDR3 spells CASSKDREQYYGYTF. In DNA, the CDR3 is TGTGCCAGCAGTAAGGACAGGGAACAATACTATGGCTACACCTTC.